This TCR beta chain was found in a study of blood T cell repertoires in COVID-19. The V gene's germline CDR1 is SGHAT and CDR2 FQNNGV. Trimming removed 5 bases from V and 4 bases from J; junction bases left unmatched: 8. The CDR3 is 14 residues long. Original data processing: Reference gene primers were amplified, and this amplification served to estimate nucleated cell counts. The data were produced by immunoSEQ multiplex PCR, yet TCRdb's version contains in-frame clones alone and is incomplete. That table gives V, J and clone size, and the DNA gave D and trimming. Altogether 190,000 or so clones are present, around nine tenths being singletons, with the ten largest covering approximately 6.2%.

The rearrangement joins TRBV11-2 to TRBJ2-7, with 7 bases fitting TRBD1. The clonotype originates from a man aged 60 to 69 who had recovered from COVID-19. The sequenced sample consisted of peripheral blood. CDR3 nucleotide sequence: TGTGCCAGCAGCAACAGGGGAAATTATTACGAGCAGTACTTC. Its translation: CASSNRGNYYEQYF. The full variable domain, with the rest looked up from reference TRBV11-2 and TRBJ2-7, is EAGVAQSPRYKIIEKRQSVAFWCNPISGHATLYWYQQILGQGPKLLIQFQNNGVVDDSQLPKDRFSAERLKGVDSTLKIQPAKLEDSAVYLCASSNRGNYYEQYFGPGTRLTVT.